A single TCR beta chain is shown here with its context. Its antigen is undetermined. The sample comes from a study of cytomegalovirus exposure and HLA in healthy donors. Study results and caveats: Sequencing probably produced one cluster of sequence variants that were highly shared. When a later analysis compared HLA-associated TCR beta chains with equally common others, the HLA-associated chains turned out to be more clonally expanded and to have lower generation probabilities.

This PCR relied on a set of 60 Vbeta primers and 13 Jbeta primers. The assay was immunoSEQ multiplex PCR, and TCRdb's table has in-frame clones only and misses some. The table lists more than 85,000 clones, 65% to 90% of them singletons. V dropped 2 bases and J dropped 6; count of bases not matched to a gene: 7. The CDR3 has 15 residues. CDR1 is SGHRS and CDR2 is YFSETQ in the germline V gene. V is TRBV5-1 and J is TRBJ2-7; 11 bases fit TRBD2. The specimen sequenced was PBMCs. The receptor was derived from a woman in her twenties or thirties in good health and CMV-seronegative. CDR3 sequence: CASSFTSGSLSEQYF. In DNA, the CDR3 is TGCGCCAGCAGCTTTACTAGCGGGAGTCTCTCCGAGCAGTACTTC.